These 16 T cell receptor beta chains were all obtained from the same sample, sequenced in a study of vaccination effects on CD4 cells after COVID-19. Culturing for 10 to 11 days preceded CD4+ T cell isolation. What these receptors recognize is not known. Using immunoSEQ multiplex PCR, the repertoire was profiled, and TCRdb retains in-frame clones only, with some absent. The sample shows tens of thousands of clones, 72% of them seen only once. The material sequenced was CD4+ T cells from PBMCs cultured without peptide, taken before COVID-19 vaccination. The receptor set was obtained from a human donor who had a prior SARS-CoV-2 infection.

The V gene is TRBV6-5, the J gene TRBJ2-3; the D gene is possibly TRBD1 (6 bases). The CDR3 length is 14 residues. The V and J ends lost 6 bases and 3 bases respectively, with 13 bases between them. Looked up from germline, CDR1 is MNHEY and CDR2 is SVGAGI. The CDR3 nucleotides are TGTGCCAGCAGATACAGGGCAAGTACAGATACGCAGTATTTT. This codes for CASRYRASTDTQYF.

The rearrangement joins TRBV5-6 to TRBJ2-5; a possible D gene is TRBD1 (5 bases). The CDR3 is 13 amino acids. Germline V gives CDR1 SGHDT, CDR2 YYEEEE. The V end was cut by 0 bases, the J end by 9 bases, with 12 bases between. The CDR3 nucleotides are TGTGCCAGCAGCTTGGGTAGGGCCAGGGCCCAGTACTTC. The encoded protein is CASSLGRARAQYF.

This clone turned up a few times. The chain employs TRBV2 and TRBJ2-1; TRBD1 aligns across 8 bases. From germline, CDR1 is SNHLY and CDR2 FYNNEI. Losses at the gene ends were 5 bases for V and 6 bases for J; bases not matched to a gene: 9. The CDR3 is made up of 15 amino acids. CDR3 DNA sequence: TGTGCCAGCAGTTTGGACAGGGTTAGGGGCAATGAGCAGTTCTTC. Its protein is CASSLDRVRGNEQFF.

The chain carries TRBV12-3 or TRBV12-4 and TRBJ2-5; D gene uncertain. The ends were cut back, 6 bases at V and 5 bases at J, with 10 bases in the middle. The CDR3 is made up of 12 amino acids. For the CDR3, the DNA is TGTGCCAGCAGCCCCCTGGGGGAGACCCAGTACTTC. Amino acids: CASSPLGETQYF.

This clone was observed a few times. The rearrangement links TRBV12-3 or TRBV12-4 to TRBJ2-1, with D hard to call. Deletions cut 7 bases from V and 4 bases from J, with 11 bases between. This CDR3 has 13 residues. This CDR3 is CASTNQEYNEQFF. The CDR3 DNA reads as TGTGCCAGCACCAACCAAGAGTACAATGAGCAGTTCTTC.

The table lists this clone with a few counts. The chain has TRBV30 and TRBJ1-6; 7 nucleotides line up with TRBD1. The germline gives CDR1 GTSNPN, CDR2 SVGIG (reference sequence). CDR3 length: 13 residues. Germline trimming cut 8 bases from V and 7 bases from J; bases unmatched to any gene: 8. The CDR3 sequence is CATRGQLNSPLHF. The CDR3 bases are TGTGCCACGAGGGGACAGCTAAATTCACCCCTCCACTTT. The variable domain in full, completed from reference TRBV30 and TRBJ1-6, reads SQTIHQWPATLVQPVGSPLSLECTVEGTSNPNLYWYRQAAGRGLQLLFYSVGIGQISSEVPQNLSASRPQDRQFILSSKKLLLSDSGFYLCATRGQLNSPLHFGNGTRLTVT.

The gene calls are TRBV6-4 and TRBJ2-7; 7 nucleotides match TRBD1. The CDR3 runs 13 residues. Germline CDR1 reads MRHNA; CDR2 reads SNTAGT. The J segment lost 2 bases and the V segment lost 10 bases, leaving 8 bases of the junction unmatched. This CDR3 is CANNRDSPYEQYF. The CDR3 DNA is TGTGCCAACAATAGGGACAGTCCCTACGAGCAGTACTTC.

In DNA, the CDR3 is TGTGCCAGCAGTTTCGGGACAACGTCTGGCTACACCTTC. It yields the protein CASSFGTTSGYTF. V is TRBV12-3 or TRBV12-4 and J is TRBJ1-2; D perhaps matches TRBD1 (6 bases). V shed 3 bases and J shed 7 bases, with 12 bases lying between them. The CDR3 length is 13 residues.

V and J are TRBV2 and TRBJ2-2; 11 nucleotides align to TRBD2. The CDR3 sequence is 17 residues long. V shed 1 base, J shed 0 bases, and the junction held 1 base outside the gene matches. Germline assignment: CDR1 SNHLY and CDR2 FYNNEI. The CDR3 nucleotides read TGTGCCAGCAGTGAAGGGGGACTAGCGGCGAACACCGGGGAGCTGTTTTTT. The encoded protein is CASSEGGLAANTGELFF.

This chain joins TRBV6-1 and TRBJ1-1; TRBD1 agrees at 7 bases. V gave up 6 bases and J gave up 0 bases; unmatched junction bases: 4. Germline V CDR1 and CDR2: MNHNS, SASEGT. The CDR3 covers 14 residues. The CDR3 region has the DNA TGTGCCAGCAGGCTACAGGGGCTGAACACTGAAGCTTTCTTT. This translates into CASRLQGLNTEAFF.

This clone was detected once. The V and J genes are TRBV4-2 and TRBJ2-5; D possibly uses TRBD1 or TRBD2 (5 bases each). V gave up 3 bases and J gave up 9 bases, with 20 bases separating them. The CDR3 has 15 amino acids. The germline V gene encodes CDR1 LGHNA and CDR2 YNFKEQ. DNA of the CDR3: TGTGCCAGCAGCCAGGGGGACCTGGGAAAATCGGCCCAGTACTTC. Its translation is CASSQGDLGKSAQYF.

The chain is built from TRBV5-4 and TRBJ2-1; unclear D gene. Trimming took 2 bases from V and 8 from J, leaving 17 bases between them. From germline, CDR1 is SGHNT and CDR2 YYREEE (reference sequence). This CDR3 spans 15 amino acids. The CDR3 spells CASSFQVGSEDEQFF. The CDR3 DNA follows: TGTGCCAGCAGCTTCCAGGTAGGATCCGAGGATGAGCAGTTCTTC.

The chain joins TRBV9 to TRBJ1-2; D may be TRBD1 (5 bases). The CDR3 totals 15 residues. Germline assignment: CDR1 SGDLS and CDR2 YYNGEE. The V end was cut by 4 bases, the J end by 6 bases, with 19 bases between. The CDR3 region has the DNA TGTGCCAGCAGCCCACGGGAGGGGATTATAAATGGCTACACCTTC. This sequence encodes CASSPREGIINGYTF.

The chain joins TRBV5-6 to TRBJ2-5; D might be TRBD1 (6 bases). This CDR3 has 13 residues. CDR1 SGHDT and CDR2 YYEEEE come from the germline V gene. V gave up 4 bases and J gave up 8 bases, with 15 bases separating them. Here the CDR3 DNA reads TGTGCCAGCAGCGTAGGGGGTGAGGAAACCCAGTACTTC. This gives the protein CASSVGGEETQYF.

This chain links TRBV5-6 with TRBJ1-2, with 7 bases that match TRBD1. The germline V gene has CDR1 SGHDT and CDR2 YYEEEE. This CDR3 is built from 14 residues. Unmatched junction bases numbered 8, after V lost 4 bases and J lost 5 bases. CDR3 nucleotide sequence: TGTGCCAGCAGCCCACCCGTGACAGGGTATGGCTACACCTTC. It specifies CASSPPVTGYGYTF.

The chain is built from TRBV3-1 (or the pseudogene TRBV3-2) and TRBJ1-2; D gene uncertain. Per germline, CDR1 LGHDT and CDR2 YNNKEL (reference sequence). The length of the CDR3 is 12 residues. V gave up 3 bases and J gave up 5 bases, with 7 bases separating them. The DNA for the CDR3 is TGTGCCAGCAGCCAGTGGGGATATGGCTACACCTTC. It encodes CASSQWGYGYTF.